These 28 T cell receptor beta chains were sequenced from one sample in a study of breast tumors, draining lymph nodes, adjacent tissues. Samples came from axillary lymph nodes draining the breast cancer. MiXCR was run by TCRdb on the multiplex PCR reads, yielding one entry per CDR3 protein. Of some 120,000 distinct CDR3 sequences listed, approximately 22% are singletons. Sequences were obtained from axillary lymph node tissue. These receptors originate from a female donor with breast cancer. Some clones in this sample may be carry-over from other donors' samples.

At least ten counts were recorded for this clonotype. The chain joins TRBV4-1 to TRBJ2-7, with a weak D call TRBD2 (6 bases). From germline, CDR1 is MGHRA and CDR2 YSYEKL. Trimming pared 0 bases from V and 0 bases from J, leaving 9 bases between. This CDR3 has 15 amino acids. DNA for the CDR3: TGCGCCAGCAGCCAAGAAACAGCGGGCTCCTACGAGCAGTACTTC. It is translated as CASSQETAGSYEQYF.

The J gene is TRBJ1-5, the V gene TRBV19; TRBD1 might be the D (5 bases). Deletions cut 0 bases from V and 5 bases from J, with 14 bases between. The CDR3 length is 16 residues. CDR1 is LNHDA, CDR2 SQIVND, per germline (reference sequence). CDR3 nucleotide sequence: TGTGCCAGTAGTATAGATCCAGGGCGAAGGTATCAGCCCCAGCATTTT. It translates to CASSIDPGRRYQPQHF.

Note on this clonotype: A single base separates this from a much larger clone, so it may be a read error. The V and J genes are TRBV6-2 or TRBV6-3 and TRBJ2-7, with 8 bases that match TRBD1. Trimming cost V 7 bases and J 5 bases; bases outside gene matches: 13. This CDR3 has 15 residues. Germline V lookup: CDR1 MNHEY, CDR2 SVGEGT. The chain's CDR3 is CASTRLQGAPHEQYF. CDR3 sequence (DNA): TGTGCCAGCACCCGCCTCCAGGGGGCTCCCCACGAGCAGTACTTC.

This sequence joins TRBV20-1 and TRBJ1-1; D not resolved. This CDR3 spans 13 amino acids. Germline V lookup: CDR1 DFQATT, CDR2 SNEGSKA (reference sequence). Trimming pared 2 bases from V and 0 bases from J, leaving 7 bases between. Here the CDR3 reads CSARTRMNTEAFF. CDR3 DNA sequence: TGCAGTGCTAGAACGCGGATGAACACTGAAGCTTTCTTT.

This clonotype was counted many times. V and J are TRBV12-5 and TRBJ1-6; D might be TRBD1 (6 bases). Germline V gives CDR1 LGHNT, CDR2 FRNRAP. Trimming took off 4 bases at V and 11 bases at J, with 12 bases between the two ends. CDR3 length equals 13 residues. CDR3 in amino acids: CASGSLGGTPLHF. The CDR3 DNA reads as TGTGCTAGTGGTTCTCTAGGGGGAACACCCCTCCACTTT.

This clonotype was counted only a few times. For the CDR3, the DNA is TGTGCCAGCAGCCAACTAGCGGGAAGATACAATGAGCAGTTCTTC. The encoded protein is CASSQLAGRYNEQFF. The J gene is TRBJ2-1, the V gene TRBV7-9, with 10 nucleotides matching TRBD2. The CDR3 consists of 15 residues. The germline CDR1 and CDR2 sequences are SEHNR and FQNEAQ (reference sequence). V shed 5 bases and J 4 bases; nucleotides not matched to a gene: 5.

This rearrangement joins TRBV18 to TRBJ2-3, with D unresolved. The germline CDR1 and CDR2 sequences are KGHSH and LQKENI. Trimming took off 1 base at V and 2 bases at J, with 10 bases between the two ends. This CDR3 contains 15 residues. The CDR3 DNA is TGTGCCAGCTCACCACGCAGCCAGGTCACAGATACGCAGTATTTT. Residues: CASSPRSQVTDTQYF.

Comments on this clonotype: This clone may be a read error of a much larger clone one base away. This rearrangement joins TRBV11-1 to TRBJ2-3; TRBD1 matches 7 bases. V lost 8 bases to trimming and J lost 2 bases; unmatched junction nucleotides: 7. This CDR3 region has 14 residues. From germline, CDR1 is SGHAT and CDR2 FQDESV (reference sequence). CDR3 nucleotide sequence: TGTGCCAGCGGCGCAGGACAGGACACAGATACGCAGTATTTT. This gives the protein CASGAGQDTDTQYF.

This clonotype has more than one count but fewer than ten. The chain uses TRBV19 and TRBJ2-2, with a tentative D call TRBD2 (6 bases). CDR3 length: 14 residues. The V gene's germline CDR1 is LNHDA and CDR2 SQIVND (reference sequence). V lost 6 bases, J lost 6 bases, and 14 bases lay in between. This chain's CDR3 is CASSVISGAGELFF. The CDR3 region has the DNA TGTGCCAGTAGCGTCATATCGGGGGCCGGGGAGCTGTTTTTT.

In this sample, this clonotype turned up many times. This rearrangement joins TRBV20-1 to TRBJ1-5; a possible D gene is TRBD1 (5 bases). This CDR3 is built from 15 residues. Germline V CDR1 and CDR2: DFQATT, SNEGSKA (reference sequence). Trimming removed 3 bases at V and 7 bases at J, with 19 bases between. The CDR3 reads CSAREVGGAGQPQHF. The CDR3 DNA follows: TGCAGTGCTAGGGAGGTTGGAGGGGCAGGGCAGCCCCAGCATTTT.

A note on this clonotype: The junction shows a germline mismatch at one end, possibly a read error. The chain links TRBV5-1 to TRBJ1-2; no definite D call. The CDR3 sequence is 13 residues long. From germline, CDR1 is SGHRS and CDR2 YFSETQ. The CDR3 loop reads CANSLAGIPGYTF. The CDR3 nucleotides read TGCGCCAACAGCTTGGCGGGGATCCCTGGCTACACCTTC.

This clonotype was observed at least ten times. The chain links TRBV7-2 to TRBJ2-7; D ambiguous. Germline assignment: CDR1 SGHTA and CDR2 FQGNSA. This CDR3 is built from 14 residues. The germline V and J ends were trimmed by 0 bases and 1 base, with 7 bases remaining between them. The CDR3 loop reads CASSLASESYEQYF. DNA of the CDR3: TGTGCCAGCAGCTTAGCGTCGGAATCCTACGAGCAGTACTTC.

At least ten counts were recorded for this clonotype. The chain carries TRBV30 and TRBJ2-3, with 7 bases matching TRBD2. The CDR3 is 14 amino acids. The trim removed 0 bases at V and 7 bases at J, leaving 7 bases unmatched. The germline CDR1 and CDR2 sequences are GTSNPN and SVGIG (reference sequence). CDR3 amino acids: CAWSVGGGSNTQYF. CDR3 DNA sequence: TGTGCCTGGAGTGTAGGCGGCGGGAGTAATACGCAGTATTTT.

The genes are TRBV6-5 and TRBJ1-1; TRBD1 matches 9 bases. CDR1 is MNHEY, CDR2 SVGAGI, per germline. V was pared by 6 bases and J by 5 bases, with 4 bases of the junction left unmatched. The CDR3 extends over 13 amino acids. In DNA, the CDR3 is TGTGCCAGCAGAAGGGACAGGGAGACTGAAGCTTTCTTT. This gives the protein CASRRDRETEAFF.

This clonotype has at least ten counts. The chain couples TRBV5-1 to TRBJ1-2, with D perhaps matching TRBD1 (5 bases). Deletions cut 1 base from V and 8 bases from J, with 12 bases between. The CDR3 is made up of 13 amino acids. CDR1 is SGHRS, CDR2 YFSETQ, per germline. The CDR3 DNA reads as TGCGCCAGCAGCTTGTCGGGGGAGAGAGGCTACACCTTC. The encoded protein is CASSLSGERGYTF.

Many counts were recorded for this clonotype. The gene calls are TRBV20-1 and TRBJ2-5; tentative D call: TRBD1 (6 bases). The CDR3 is made up of 14 amino acids. Germline-derived CDR1 and CDR2 are DFQATT and SNEGSKA (reference sequence). Trimming took 4 bases from V and 5 from J, leaving 17 bases between them. As DNA, the CDR3 is TGCAGTGCTACCGGGACACCGAGATGGGAGACCCAGTACTTC. This encodes CSATGTPRWETQYF.

Ten or more counts support this clonotype. V and J are TRBV29-1 and TRBJ2-1; 8 nucleotides line up with TRBD2. The CDR3 contains 16 residues. With 6 bases clipped from V and 0 bases from J, the junction kept 10 bases outside the gene matches. CDR1 and CDR2 from the germline V gene are SQVTM and ANQGSEA. The CDR3 bases are TGCAGCGTGGGGGGCAGCGGGACTAGCTCCTACAATGAGCAGTTCTTC. This gives the protein CSVGGSGTSSYNEQFF.

About this clonotype: A single base separates this from a much larger clone, so it may be a read error. The chain carries TRBV2 and TRBJ1-5; perhaps TRBD1 as D (6 bases). CDR1 SNHLY and CDR2 FYNNEI come from the germline V gene. CDR3 length equals 15 residues. CDR3 DNA sequence: TGTGCCAGCAGGGAAACAGGGTATAGCAATCAGCCCCTGCATTTT. It encodes CASRETGYSNQPLHF.

This clonotype has ten or more counts. The J gene is TRBJ2-7, the V gene TRBV5-1; TRBD2 matches at 7 bases. The junction had 17 bases not matched to a gene; V was cut back by 5 bases and J by 0 bases. Germline V gene sequence: CDR1 SGHRS, CDR2 YFSETQ. There are 18 residues in the CDR3. This CDR3 reads CASRPSDSGSPSSYEQYF. CDR3 nucleotides: TGCGCCAGCAGACCCTCGGATAGCGGGTCACCAAGCTCCTACGAGCAGTACTTC. Drawing the rest from reference TRBV5-1 and TRBJ2-7, the complete variable domain is KAGVTQTPRYLIKTRGQQVTLSCSPISGHRSVSWYQQTPGQGLQFLFEYFSETQRNKGNFPGRFSGRQFSNSRSEMNVSTLELGDSALYLCASRPSDSGSPSSYEQYFGPGTRLTVT.

Worth noting for this clonotype: This may come from a read error, since a much larger clone is one base off. The chain recombines TRBV7-9 with TRBJ2-1; D may be TRBD2 (5 bases). This CDR3 has 15 residues. V lost 5 bases to trimming and J lost 5 bases, with 16 bases between them. Germline V CDR1 and CDR2: SEHNR, FQNEAQ (reference sequence). CDR3 protein: CASSAGPAANNEQFF. The CDR3 nucleotides are TGTGCCAGCAGCGCAGGACCAGCGGCTAACAATGAGCAGTTCTTC.

Many counts were recorded for this clonotype. The chain's CDR3 is CATSRGGGQGLSYNEQFF. In nucleotides, the CDR3 is TGTGCCACCAGCAGAGGGGGGGGACAGGGCCTCTCCTACAATGAGCAGTTCTTC. The V gene is TRBV15, the J gene TRBJ2-1; 9 bases are shared with TRBD1. The V and J ends lost 1 base and 0 bases, in that order; junction bases with no gene match: 7. The CDR3 length is 18 residues. The germline gives CDR1 LNHNV, CDR2 YYDKDF (reference sequence).

Ten or more counts support this clonotype. The rearrangement joins TRBV9 to TRBJ1-2; 7 bases are a match to TRBD1. Trimming removed 4 bases from V and 8 bases from J; junction bases left unmatched: 20. Germline-derived CDR1 and CDR2 are SGDLS and YYNGEE. The CDR3 extends over 17 amino acids. CDR3 sequence: CASSPTGTLDRVGGYTF. The CDR3 DNA is TGTGCCAGCAGCCCGACGGGTACACTCGACAGGGTTGGCGGCTACACCTTC. Full variable domain (rest looked up from reference TRBV9 and TRBJ1-2): DSGVTQTPKHLITATGQRVTLRCSPRSGDLSVYWYQQSLDQGLQFLIQYYNGEERAKGNILERFSAQQFPDLHSELNLSSLELGDSALYFCASSPTGTLDRVGGYTFGSGTRLTVV.

This clonotype has ten or more counts. The DNA for the CDR3 is TGTGCCAGCAGCCAGGGACAGGGGAGTGACACCGGGGAGCTGTTTTTT. It yields the protein CASSQGQGSDTGELFF. The chain has TRBV4-2 and TRBJ2-2; 10 positions agree with TRBD1. The germline CDR1 and CDR2 sequences are LGHNA and YNFKEQ. CDR3 size: 16 residues. J was trimmed by 3 bases and V by 3 bases; bases with no gene match: 4.

This clonotype was counted at least ten times. The chain carries TRBV2 and TRBJ2-7; TRBD2 might be the D (6 bases). CDR3 length equals 14 residues. V lost 4 bases, J lost 5 bases, and 15 bases lay in between. Germline CDR1 SNHLY, CDR2 FYNNEI. CDR3 in DNA: TGTGCCAGCAGTGGTACGTGGGGGGAAAACGAGCAGTACTTC. Protein: CASSGTWGENEQYF.

A few counts support this clonotype. V is TRBV30 and J is TRBJ1-4; D uncertain. V lost 4 bases, J lost 6 bases, and 21 bases lay in between. Germline loops: CDR1 GTSNPN, CDR2 SVGIG (reference sequence). This CDR3 has 16 amino acids. CDR3 in DNA: TGTGCCTGGACCACCCGACGGACTATGAGACATGAAAAACTGTTTTTT. Translating it yields CAWTTRRTMRHEKLFF. Together with reference TRBV30 and TRBJ1-4, the CDR3 gives the full variable domain: SQTIHQWPATLVQPVGSPLSLECTVEGTSNPNLYWYRQAAGRGLQLLFYSVGIGQISSEVPQNLSASRPQDRQFILSSKKLLLSDSGFYLCAWTTRRTMRHEKLFFGSGTQLSVL.

To note about this clonotype: One base away lies a much larger clone, so this may be a sequencing read error. The chain combines TRBV6-6 with TRBJ1-2; D might be TRBD1 (6 bases). CDR3 size: 15 residues. Germline V lookup: CDR1 MNHNY, CDR2 SVGAGI (reference sequence). The V end lost 0 bases, the J end lost 5 bases, and 13 bases lay between the germline ends. CDR3 protein: CASSYSRGGVYGYTF. In nucleotides, the CDR3 is TGTGCCAGCAGTTACTCGAGAGGGGGGGTTTATGGCTACACCTTC.

This rearrangement joins TRBV6-1 to TRBJ1-2, with 9 bases that match TRBD1. The germline V gene encodes CDR1 MNHNS and CDR2 SASEGT. J gave up 4 bases and V 6 bases, and 6 bases lay outside the gene matches. This CDR3 contains 14 residues. The CDR3 bases are TGTGCCAGCAGGGAACCGGGACAGGGCTATGGCTACACCTTC. It specifies CASREPGQGYGYTF.

This clonotype was found many times. The rearrangement links TRBV3-1 to TRBJ2-5, with D possibly matching TRBD2 (6 bases). Trimming left V 1 base short and J 4 bases short, with 16 bases between. Germline CDR1 and CDR2: LGHDT and YNNKEL (reference sequence). The CDR3 is 16 residues long. The CDR3 region is CASSQATAGGVETQYF. CDR3 DNA: TGTGCCAGCAGCCAAGCGACAGCCGGGGGTGTAGAGACCCAGTACTTC.